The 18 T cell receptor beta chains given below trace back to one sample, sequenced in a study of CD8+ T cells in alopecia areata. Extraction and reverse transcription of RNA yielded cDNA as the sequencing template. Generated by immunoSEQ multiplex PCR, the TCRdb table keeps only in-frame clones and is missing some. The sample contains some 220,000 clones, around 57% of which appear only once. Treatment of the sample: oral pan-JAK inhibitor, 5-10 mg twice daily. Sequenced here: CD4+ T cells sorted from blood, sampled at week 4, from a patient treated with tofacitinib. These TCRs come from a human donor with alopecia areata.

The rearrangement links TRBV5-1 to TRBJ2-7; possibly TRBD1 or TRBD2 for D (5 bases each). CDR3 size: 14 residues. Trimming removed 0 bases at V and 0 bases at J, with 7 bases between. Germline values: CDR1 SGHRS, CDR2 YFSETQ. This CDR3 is CASSLDGASYEQYF. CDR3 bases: TGCGCCAGCAGCTTGGACGGGGCCTCCTACGAGCAGTACTTC. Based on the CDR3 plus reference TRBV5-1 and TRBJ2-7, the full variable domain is KAGVTQTPRYLIKTRGQQVTLSCSPISGHRSVSWYQQTPGQGLQFLFEYFSETQRNKGNFPGRFSGRQFSNSRSEMNVSTLELGDSALYLCASSLDGASYEQYFGPGTRLTVT.

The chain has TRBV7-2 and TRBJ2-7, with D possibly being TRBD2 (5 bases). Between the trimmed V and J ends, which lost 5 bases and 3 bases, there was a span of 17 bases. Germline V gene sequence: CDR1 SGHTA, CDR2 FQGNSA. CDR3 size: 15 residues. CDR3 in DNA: TGTGCCAGCAGCCAAAGCCGGGGATCGGGCTACGAGCAGTACTTC. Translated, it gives CASSQSRGSGYEQYF.

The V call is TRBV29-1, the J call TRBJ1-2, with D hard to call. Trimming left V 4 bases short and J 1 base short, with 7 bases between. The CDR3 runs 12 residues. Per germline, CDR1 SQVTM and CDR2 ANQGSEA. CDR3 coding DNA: TGCAGCGTTGCCGGGCTTAACTATGGCTACACCTTC. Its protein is CSVAGLNYGYTF.

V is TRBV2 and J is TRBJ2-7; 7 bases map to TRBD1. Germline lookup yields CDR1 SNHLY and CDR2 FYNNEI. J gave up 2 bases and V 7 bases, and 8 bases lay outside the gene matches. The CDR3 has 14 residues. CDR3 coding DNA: TGTGCCAGCAAAGGGGACAGCATCGCCTACGAGCAGTACTTC. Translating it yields CASKGDSIAYEQYF.

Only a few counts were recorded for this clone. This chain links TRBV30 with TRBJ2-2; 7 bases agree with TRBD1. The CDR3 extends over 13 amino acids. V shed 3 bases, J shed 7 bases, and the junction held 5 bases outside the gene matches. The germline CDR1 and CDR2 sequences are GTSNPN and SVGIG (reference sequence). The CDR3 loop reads CAWRTGFHGELFF. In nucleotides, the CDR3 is TGTGCCTGGAGGACAGGGTTTCACGGGGAGCTGTTTTTT.

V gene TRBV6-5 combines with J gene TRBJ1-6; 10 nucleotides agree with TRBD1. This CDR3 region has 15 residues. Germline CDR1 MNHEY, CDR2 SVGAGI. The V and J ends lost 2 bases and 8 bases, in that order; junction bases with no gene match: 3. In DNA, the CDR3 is TGTGCCAGCAGTTACGCCGGGACAGGGGATTCACCCCTCCACTTT. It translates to CASSYAGTGDSPLHF.

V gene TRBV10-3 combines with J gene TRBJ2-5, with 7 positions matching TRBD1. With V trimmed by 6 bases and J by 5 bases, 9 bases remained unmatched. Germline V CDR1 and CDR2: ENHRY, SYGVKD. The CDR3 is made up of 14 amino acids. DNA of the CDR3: TGTGCCATCAGCGGACAGGCAGGGTGGGAGACCCAGTACTTC. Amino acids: CAISGQAGWETQYF.

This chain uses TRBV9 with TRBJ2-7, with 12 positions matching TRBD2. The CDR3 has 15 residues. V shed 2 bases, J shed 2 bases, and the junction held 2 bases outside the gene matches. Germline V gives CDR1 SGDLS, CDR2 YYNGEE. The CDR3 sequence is CASSVGTSGPYEQYF. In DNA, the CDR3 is TGTGCCAGCAGCGTCGGGACTAGCGGGCCCTACGAGCAGTACTTC.

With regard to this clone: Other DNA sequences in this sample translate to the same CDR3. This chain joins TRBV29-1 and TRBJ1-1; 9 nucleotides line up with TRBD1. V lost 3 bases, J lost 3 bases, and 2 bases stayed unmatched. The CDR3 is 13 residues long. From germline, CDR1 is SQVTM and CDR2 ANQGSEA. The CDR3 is CSVEGQGYTEAFF. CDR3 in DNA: TGCAGCGTTGAGGGACAGGGATACACTGAAGCTTTCTTT.

In DNA, the CDR3 is TGTGCCACCAGCAGAGATTTACCAGGGAACACTGAAGCTTTCTTT. Protein product: CATSRDLPGNTEAFF. This rearrangement joins TRBV15 to TRBJ1-1; D unresolved. The CDR3 totals 15 residues. The V and J ends lost 0 bases and 1 base respectively, with 9 bases between them. Germline V gives CDR1 LNHNV, CDR2 YYDKDF (reference sequence).

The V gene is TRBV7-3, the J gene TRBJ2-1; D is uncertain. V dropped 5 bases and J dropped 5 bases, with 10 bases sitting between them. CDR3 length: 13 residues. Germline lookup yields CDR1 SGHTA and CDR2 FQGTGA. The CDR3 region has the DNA TGTGCCAGCAGCCGCGACTTTAACAATGAGCAGTTCTTC. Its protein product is CASSRDFNNEQFF.

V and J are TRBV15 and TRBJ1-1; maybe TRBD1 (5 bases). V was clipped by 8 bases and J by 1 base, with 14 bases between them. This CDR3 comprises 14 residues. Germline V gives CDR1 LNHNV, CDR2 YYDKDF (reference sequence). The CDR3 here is CATYGASANTEAFF. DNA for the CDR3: TGTGCCACCTACGGGGCATCGGCGAACACTGAAGCTTTCTTT.

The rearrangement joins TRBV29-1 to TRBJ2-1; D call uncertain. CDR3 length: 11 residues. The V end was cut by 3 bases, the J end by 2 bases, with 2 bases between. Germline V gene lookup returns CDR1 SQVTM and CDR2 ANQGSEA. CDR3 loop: CSVDAYNEQFF. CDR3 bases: TGCAGCGTTGATGCCTACAATGAGCAGTTCTTC.

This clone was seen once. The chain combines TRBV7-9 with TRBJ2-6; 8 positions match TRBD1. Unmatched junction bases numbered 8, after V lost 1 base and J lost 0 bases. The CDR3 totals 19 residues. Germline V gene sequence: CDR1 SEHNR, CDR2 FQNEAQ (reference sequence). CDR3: CASSLGDWDRTSGANVLTF. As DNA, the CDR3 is TGTGCCAGCAGCTTAGGAGATTGGGACAGGACCTCTGGGGCCAACGTCCTGACTTTC.

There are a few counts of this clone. The CDR3, as DNA: TGCAGCGCGGGTTCCGACAGGGTGGGGAACACTGAAGCTTTCTTT. Residues: CSAGSDRVGNTEAFF. The chain employs TRBV29-1 and TRBJ1-1, with TRBD1 identical over 7 bases. The V gene end was trimmed by 7 bases and the J gene end by 1 base; junction bases not matched to a gene: 12. Germline CDR1 SQVTM, CDR2 ANQGSEA. CDR3 length: 15 residues. The full variable domain, completed using reference TRBV29-1 and TRBJ1-1, is SAVISQKPSRDICQRGTSLTIQCQVDSQVTMMFWYRQQPGQSLTLIATANQGSEATYESGFVIDKFPISRPNLTFSTLTVSNMSPEDSSIYLCSAGSDRVGNTEAFFGQGTRLTVV.

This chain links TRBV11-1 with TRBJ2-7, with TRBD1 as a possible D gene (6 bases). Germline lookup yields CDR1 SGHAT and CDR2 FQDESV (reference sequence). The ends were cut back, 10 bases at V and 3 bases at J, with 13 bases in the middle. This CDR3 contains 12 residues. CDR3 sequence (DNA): TGTGCCACACTGACAGGCTACTACGAGCAGTACTTC. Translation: CATLTGYYEQYF.

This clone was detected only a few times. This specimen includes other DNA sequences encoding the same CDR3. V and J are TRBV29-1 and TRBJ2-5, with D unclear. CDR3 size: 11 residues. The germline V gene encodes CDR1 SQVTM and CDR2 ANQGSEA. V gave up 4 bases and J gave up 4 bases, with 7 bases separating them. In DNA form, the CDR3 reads TGCAGCGTTGGAGTAGGAGAGACCCAGTACTTC. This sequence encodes CSVGVGETQYF.

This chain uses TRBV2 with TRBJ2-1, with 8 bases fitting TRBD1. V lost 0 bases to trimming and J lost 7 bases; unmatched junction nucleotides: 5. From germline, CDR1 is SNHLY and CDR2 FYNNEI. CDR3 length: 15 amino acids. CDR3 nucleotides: TGTGCCAGCAGTGAAGCGCCCGGACAGGGTAATGAGCAGTTCTTC. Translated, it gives CASSEAPGQGNEQFF. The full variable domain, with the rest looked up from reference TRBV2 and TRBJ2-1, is EPEVTQTPSHQVTQMGQEVILRCVPISNHLYFYWYRQILGQKVEFLVSFYNNEISEKSEIFDDQFSVERPDGSNFTLKIRSTKLEDSAMYFCASSEAPGQGNEQFFGPGTRLTVL.